One sample yielded the 20 T cell receptor beta chains listed below, sequenced in a study of OX40 agonist ivuxolimab in advanced cancers. Some clones are missing from TCRdb's copy, which holds only in-frame ones; the method was immunoSEQ multiplex PCR. The sample includes 75,000 to 90,000 clones, 80% to 90% of them seen just once. The material was CD4+ or CD8+ T cells sorted from blood, obtained in a trial of the OX40 agonist ivuxolimab. All receptors derive from an adult with an advanced solid tumor such as melanoma, head and neck, liver or kidney cancer.

The rearrangement links TRBV7-2 to TRBJ1-2; 7 bases agree with TRBD1. J was trimmed by 3 bases and V by 1 base; bases with no gene match: 5. The CDR3 has 15 amino acids. CDR1 is SGHTA, CDR2 FQGNSA, per germline. CDR3: CASSLGPRGDYGYTF. In nucleotides, the CDR3 is TGTGCCAGCAGCTTAGGGCCCAGGGGGGACTATGGCTACACCTTC.

This chain connects TRBV5-1 to TRBJ2-7; maybe TRBD1 (5 bases). This CDR3 contains 14 residues. Germline V CDR1 and CDR2: SGHRS, YFSETQ. Deletions cut 0 bases from V and 3 bases from J, with 10 bases between. CDR3 coding DNA: TGCGCCAGCAGCTTGGAGGGGCAGATCTACGAGCAGTACTTC. Translation: CASSLEGQIYEQYF.

The J gene is TRBJ2-7, the V gene TRBV11-2; either TRBD1 or TRBD2 may supply D (5 bases each). This CDR3 region has 14 residues. V was clipped by 3 bases and J by 3 bases, with 12 bases between them. CDR1 is SGHAT and CDR2 is FQNNGV in the germline V gene. The CDR3 coding sequence is TGTGCCAGCAGCTTGGGGACCCCAGGCTACGAGCAGTACTTC. It specifies CASSLGTPGYEQYF.

This clone turned up a few times. V gene TRBV7-9 combines with J gene TRBJ1-2; unclear D gene. The germline gives CDR1 SEHNR, CDR2 FQNEAQ (reference sequence). Trimming removed 11 bases from V and 0 bases from J, with 19 bases in between. This CDR3 is 15 amino acids long. The DNA of the CDR3 is TGTGCCTCTGCCCGGGAGGGATCAGCTAACTATGGCTACACCTTC. Protein product: CASAREGSANYGYTF.

This clone has just a few counts. This chain uses TRBV4-2 with TRBJ2-1; TRBD2 matches 9 bases. After removal of 1 base from V and 9 bases from J, the junction contained 16 bases not matched to a gene. The germline V gene encodes CDR1 LGHNA and CDR2 YNFKEQ. This CDR3 comprises 18 residues. The CDR3 region has the DNA TGTGCCAGCAGCCAAGCTCCACCAGGTAGCGGGGGATCGAGTGAGCAGTTCTTC. Its translation: CASSQAPPGSGGSSEQFF.

J is TRBJ2-7 and V is TRBV28; 8 bases map to TRBD1. Trimming took 6 bases from V and 7 from J; bases not matched to a gene: 11. CDR1 is MDHEN and CDR2 is SYDVKM in the germline V gene. The CDR3 loop spans 14 amino acids. CDR3 sequence (DNA): TGTGCCAGCAGACGACAGGGGTCCGTTTGGGAGCAGTACTTC. Encoded protein: CASRRQGSVWEQYF.

The rearrangement links TRBV18 to TRBJ2-7; 11 bases fit TRBD2. This CDR3 is built from 17 residues. V was clipped by 0 bases and J by 3 bases; unmatched bases: 7. Germline CDR1 KGHSH, CDR2 LQKENI. The CDR3 DNA is TGTGCCAGCTCACCACCTGTAGCGGGAGGGAATCTCTACGAGCAGTACTTC. This sequence encodes CASSPPVAGGNLYEQYF. Combining the CDR3 with reference TRBV18 and TRBJ2-7 gives the whole variable domain NAGVMQNPRHLVRRRGQEARLRCSPMKGHSHVYWYRQLPEEGLKFMVYLQKENIIDESGMPKERFSAEFPKEGPSILRIQQVVRGDSAAYFCASSPPVAGGNLYEQYFGPGTRLTVT.

This chain links TRBV4-1 with TRBJ2-1; 12 bases are a match to TRBD2. V gave up 1 base and J gave up 5 bases; unmatched junction bases: 6. Germline V lookup: CDR1 MGHRA, CDR2 YSYEKL. The length of the CDR3 is 17 residues. The CDR3 reads CASSQVTSGGPNNEQFF. CDR3 sequence (DNA): TGCGCCAGCAGCCAAGTTACTAGCGGGGGGCCAAACAATGAGCAGTTCTTC.

The chain links TRBV7-6 to TRBJ2-1, with TRBD1 as a possible D gene (5 bases). Trimming took off 8 bases at V and 4 bases at J, with 18 bases between the two ends. The CDR3 is 15 amino acids. Germline V lookup: CDR1 SGHVS, CDR2 FNYEAQ. The CDR3 region is CASSTRRGRYNEQFF. CDR3 DNA: TGTGCCAGCTCAACGAGAAGGGGCCGGTACAATGAGCAGTTCTTC. The full variable domain, rest sourced from reference TRBV7-6 and TRBJ2-1, is GAGVSQSPRYKVTKRGQDVALRCDPISGHVSLYWYRQALGQGPEFLTYFNYEAQQDKSGLPNDRFSAERPEGSISTLTIQRTEQRDSAMYRCASSTRRGRYNEQFFGPGTRLTVL.

The V call is TRBV6-1, the J call TRBJ2-7; the D gene is possibly TRBD1 (5 bases). The CDR3 is 14 residues long. Per germline, CDR1 MNHNS and CDR2 SASEGT. Trimming stripped 3 bases from V and 2 bases from J, with 11 bases between. The CDR3 region has the DNA TGTGCCAGCAGTGAGGGGCAGGGAACCTACGAGCAGTACTTC. Translating gives CASSEGQGTYEQYF.

A note on this clone: No DNA is shown, since the ends of the CDR3 on it are uncertain; the CDR3 is the one TCRdb lists. The V call is TRBV12-1, the J call TRBJ1-6. TRBV12-1 is a known pseudogene. The CDR3 totals 11 residues, both ends included. The chain's CDR3 is CASSFVAPGNF.

V gene TRBV7-8 combines with J gene TRBJ2-7, with 10 bases matching TRBD2. Trimming took 5 bases from V and 1 from J; bases not matched to a gene: 11. The CDR3 consists of 17 residues. CDR1 and CDR2 (germline): SGHVS, FQNEAQ. In DNA, the CDR3 is TGTGCCAGCAGCATCGCCTTAGCGGGAGGCTTATCCTACGAGCAGTACTTC. Amino acids: CASSIALAGGLSYEQYF. Using reference TRBV7-8 and TRBJ2-7 for the parts outside the CDR3, the full variable domain is GAGVSQSPRYKVAKRGQDVALRCDPISGHVSLFWYQQALGQGPEFLTYFQNEAQLDKSGLPSDRFFAERPEGSVSTLKIQRTQQEDSAVYLCASSIALAGGLSYEQYFGPGTRLTVT.

The chain employs TRBV10-3 and TRBJ2-3, with 7 bases identical to TRBD2. Germline V gene sequence: CDR1 ENHRY, CDR2 SYGVKD. CDR3 length: 14 amino acids. Germline trimming cut 10 bases from V and 3 bases from J; bases unmatched to any gene: 10. The CDR3 DNA reads as TGTGCCAGCAGGGTTGGCGGGGGAACAGATACGCAGTATTTT. Encoded protein: CASRVGGGTDTQYF.

This clone was counted a few times. The rearrangement joins TRBV6-1 to TRBJ2-3; possibly TRBD1 for D (5 bases). CDR3 length equals 15 residues. The V end lost 0 bases, the J end lost 2 bases, and 9 bases lay between the germline ends. Germline V gene data show CDR1 as MNHNS and CDR2 as SASEGT. CDR3 coding DNA: TGTGCCAGCAGTGAAGCGGCAGGGCTCACAGATACGCAGTATTTT. Translated, it gives CASSEAAGLTDTQYF.

The table lists this clone with a few counts. CDR3 sequence reads: CASSHKREGLGGELFF. For the CDR3, the DNA is TGTGCCAGCAGCCATAAGCGGGAGGGCCTGGGCGGGGAGCTGTTTTTT. The gene calls are TRBV7-2 and TRBJ2-2, with 10 bases identical to TRBD2. CDR1 and CDR2 from the germline V gene are SGHTA and FQGNSA. This CDR3 spans 16 amino acids. Trimming cost V 5 bases and J 7 bases; bases outside gene matches: 10.

The J gene is TRBJ1-6, the V gene TRBV30; 11 positions agree with TRBD1. This CDR3 region has 18 residues. CDR1 and CDR2 from the germline V gene are GTSNPN and SVGIG (reference sequence). The ends lost 4 bases at V and 0 bases at J; junction bases unmatched: 8. This CDR3 is CAWTSGTGGSSYNSPLHF. CDR3 DNA sequence: TGTGCCTGGACCTCCGGGACAGGGGGTAGCTCCTATAATTCACCCCTCCACTTT.

V is TRBV7-2 and J is TRBJ2-1; 7 bases are a match to TRBD1. Per the germline V gene, CDR1 is SGHTA and CDR2 is FQGNSA. The CDR3 extends over 16 amino acids. The V segment lost 3 bases and the J segment 7 bases; nucleotides outside the gene matches: 12. The CDR3 DNA sequence: TGTGCCAGCAGCTTTGACGGACAGGTTCGAATAAATGAGCAGTTCTTC. Protein product: CASSFDGQVRINEQFF.

Only one count was recorded for this clone. The chain couples TRBV7-2 to TRBJ1-4; D gene uncertain. Germline CDR1 and CDR2: SGHTA and FQGNSA. Trimming stripped 1 base from V and 3 bases from J, with 12 bases between. The CDR3 length is 16 residues. This CDR3 reads CASSLVFSGSNEKLFF. The CDR3 coding sequence is TGTGCCAGCAGCTTAGTTTTTTCGGGCTCTAATGAAAAACTGTTTTTT.

The chain employs TRBV7-2 and TRBJ1-2; maybe TRBD1 (5 bases). The germline V gene has CDR1 SGHTA and CDR2 FQGNSA. The CDR3 consists of 13 residues. Trimming left V 5 bases short and J 4 bases short, with 11 bases between. The CDR3 sequence is CASSPGGTYGYTF. In DNA, the CDR3 is TGTGCCAGCAGCCCGGGGGGGACCTATGGCTACACCTTC.

This clone showed up just once. V is TRBV2 and J is TRBJ1-2; D is ambiguous. Per the germline V gene, CDR1 is SNHLY and CDR2 is FYNNEI. Trimming cost V 4 bases and J 1 base, with 16 bases left between them. The CDR3 loop spans 16 amino acids. DNA of the CDR3: TGTGCCAGCAGTGCCGGCCTGGGCCGAGGTAACTATGGCTACACCTTC. It specifies CASSAGLGRGNYGYTF.